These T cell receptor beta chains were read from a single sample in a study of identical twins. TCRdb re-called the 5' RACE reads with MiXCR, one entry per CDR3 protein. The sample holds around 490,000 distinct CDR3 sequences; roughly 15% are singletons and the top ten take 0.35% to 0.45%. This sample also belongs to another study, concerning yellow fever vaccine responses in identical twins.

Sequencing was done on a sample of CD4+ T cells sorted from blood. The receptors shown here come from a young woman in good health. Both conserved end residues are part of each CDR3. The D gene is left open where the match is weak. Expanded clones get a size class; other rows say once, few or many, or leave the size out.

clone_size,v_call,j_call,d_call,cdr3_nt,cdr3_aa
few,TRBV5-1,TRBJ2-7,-,TGCGCCAGCACTCCCCAAGGAGGCACCTACGAGCAGTACTTC,CASTPQGGTYEQYF
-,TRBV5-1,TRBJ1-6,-,TGCGCCAGCAGCTCCACAGGAACCTATAATTCACCCCTCCACTTT,CASSSTGTYNSPLHF
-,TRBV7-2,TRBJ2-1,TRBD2,TGTGCCAGCAGCCCACCAGGACTAGGTCTCAATGAGCAGTTCTTC,CASSPPGLGLNEQFF
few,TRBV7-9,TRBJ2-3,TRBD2,TGTGCCAGCAGCCAACTAGCGGTTTCCACAGATACGCAGTATTTT,CASSQLAVSTDTQYF
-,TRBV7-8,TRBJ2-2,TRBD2,TGTGCCAGCAGCTCCCGGGGGGGACTAGAGAAGACGACGAACACCGGGGAGCTGTTTTTT,CASSSRGGLEKTTNTGELFF
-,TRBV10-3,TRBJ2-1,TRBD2,TGTGCCATCAGTGGACTAGCGGGGGCCTCCCGGTTCTTC,CAISGLAGASRFF
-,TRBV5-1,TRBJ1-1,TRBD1,TGCGCCAGCAGCCTGGACAGGGATTCTATTGAAGCTTTCTTT,CASSLDRDSIEAFF
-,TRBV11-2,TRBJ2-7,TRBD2,TGTGCCAGCAGCTTAAGGAGGTCGCTAGCGGGAGGTTCCCAAACTTACGAGCAGTACTTC,CASSLRRSLAGGSQTYEQYF
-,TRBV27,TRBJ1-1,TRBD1,TGTGCCAGCAGTTTATATCGTGGACAGGGGGCTGCTGAAGCTTTCTTT,CASSLYRGQGAAEAFF
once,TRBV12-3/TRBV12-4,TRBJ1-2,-,TGTGCCAGCAGTTTAGTAGGGGGGGTGGACGGGAGACGGAGCTACACCTTC,CASSLVGGVDGRRSYTF
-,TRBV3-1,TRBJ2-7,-,TGTGCCAGCAGCCAAGATTGGGGTTACGAGCAGTACTTC,CASSQDWGYEQYF
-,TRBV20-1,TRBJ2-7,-,TGCAGTGCTAAACGGGGGCAAGGGTCCTACGAGCAGTACTTC,CSAKRGQGSYEQYF
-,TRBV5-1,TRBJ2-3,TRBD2,TGCGCCAGCAGCTTGGCGGGACTAGCGGGAGCCAGCACAGATACGCAGTATTTT,CASSLAGLAGASTDTQYF
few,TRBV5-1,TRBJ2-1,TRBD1,TGCGCCAGCAGCTTTTCGACAGGGTATCGCACTGAGCAGTTCTTC,CASSFSTGYRTEQFF
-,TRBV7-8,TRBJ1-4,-,TGTGCCAGCAGCCCTAGCTTGGGGGACGGAGGTGAAAAACTGTTTTTT,CASSPSLGDGGEKLFF
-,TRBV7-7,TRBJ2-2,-,TGTGCCAGCAGCATAGACGGTACGACCGGGGAGCTGTTTTTT,CASSIDGTTGELFF
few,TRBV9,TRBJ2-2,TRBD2,TGTGCCAGCAGCCCCCTAGCGGAGCCGGGGACCGGGGAGCTGTTTTTT,CASSPLAEPGTGELFF
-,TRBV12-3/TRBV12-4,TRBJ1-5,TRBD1,TGTGCCAGCACTAAAATGGACAGGGAGAGTCAGCCCCAGCATTTT,CASTKMDRESQPQHF
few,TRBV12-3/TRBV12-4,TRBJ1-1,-,TGTGCCAGCACCCTAGATTGGGGTCTTGAAGCTTTCTTT,CASTLDWGLEAFF
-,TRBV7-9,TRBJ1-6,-,TGTGCCAGCAGCTTGGTCAATTCACCCCTCCACTTT,CASSLVNSPLHF
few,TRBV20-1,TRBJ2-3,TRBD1,TGCAGTGCTAGGAAGACAGGGTTAACAGATACGCAGTATTTT,CSARKTGLTDTQYF
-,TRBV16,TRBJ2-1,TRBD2,TGTGCCAGCAGCCAATTAGCAGCGGGGAGCAATGAGCAGTTCTTC,CASSQLAAGSNEQFF
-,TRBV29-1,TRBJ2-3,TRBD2,TGCAGCGTAGAGCGGGGGGGCCTTGATACGCAGTATTTT,CSVERGGLDTQYF
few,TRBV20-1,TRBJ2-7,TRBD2,TGCAGTGCTACCTTGGGACTATCAGACTACGAGCAGTACTTC,CSATLGLSDYEQYF
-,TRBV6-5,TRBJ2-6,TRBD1,TGTGCCAGCAGTTCCCCCCGGGACAGGGGCATCTCTGGGGCCAACGTCCTGACTTTC,CASSSPRDRGISGANVLTF
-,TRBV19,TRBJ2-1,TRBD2,TGTGCCAGTAGTACCATAGCGGGACCGTCCTACAATGAGCAGTTCTTC,CASSTIAGPSYNEQFF
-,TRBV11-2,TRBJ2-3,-,TGTGCCAGCAGCTCCCGACTAGTAAGCACAGATACGCAGTATTTT,CASSSRLVSTDTQYF
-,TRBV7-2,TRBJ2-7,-,TGTGCCAGCAGCTTATCGGGCGGGCGCGACGAGCAGTACTTC,CASSLSGGRDEQYF
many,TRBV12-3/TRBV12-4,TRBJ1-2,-,TGTGCCAGCAGGATTAGAACTGGCTACACCTTC,CASRIRTGYTF
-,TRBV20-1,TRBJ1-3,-,TGCAGTGCTATAGATAGGGGGGAAGGAAACACCATATATTTT,CSAIDRGEGNTIYF
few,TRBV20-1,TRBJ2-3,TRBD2,TGCAGTGCTAGAGGGTTAGCTAGCGGGAGCCCAGATACGCAGTATTTT,CSARGLASGSPDTQYF
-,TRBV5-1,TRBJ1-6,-,TGCGCCAGCAGCGACTATAATTCACCCCTCCACTTT,CASSDYNSPLHF
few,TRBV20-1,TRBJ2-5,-,TGCAGCGCGTCGGAGGTTGGGTACCAAGAGACCCAGTACTTC,CSASEVGYQETQYF
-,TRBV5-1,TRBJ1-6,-,TGCGCCAGCAGCTCGTATGACTCGGACAGAAGCTATAATTCACCCCTCCACTTT,CASSSYDSDRSYNSPLHF
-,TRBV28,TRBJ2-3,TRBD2,TGTGCCAGCAGTTCGGTGCTAGCGGGAGATACGCAGTATTTT,CASSSVLAGDTQYF
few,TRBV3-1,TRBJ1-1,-,TGTGCCAGCAGCCCAAGGCGGGGGACTGAAGCTTTCTTT,CASSPRRGTEAFF
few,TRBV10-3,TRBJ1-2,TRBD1,TGTGCCATCGGGGGACAGGACAGGCACGGCTACACCTTC,CAIGGQDRHGYTF
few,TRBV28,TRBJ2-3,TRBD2,TGTGCCAGCAGAAACCCTCCAGGACTAGCGGAAAAACATTACACAGATACGCAGTATTTT,CASRNPPGLAEKHYTDTQYF
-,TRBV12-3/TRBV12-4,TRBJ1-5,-,TGTGCCAGCACCCTATCAGGCAGCAATCAGCCCCAGCATTTT,CASTLSGSNQPQHF
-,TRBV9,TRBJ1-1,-,TGTGCCAGCAGCACTGGACCGAACACTGAAGCTTTCTTT,CASSTGPNTEAFF
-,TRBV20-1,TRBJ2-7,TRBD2,TGCAGTGCTAGTACTAGCGGGAGTGGCTACGAGCAGTACTTC,CSASTSGSGYEQYF
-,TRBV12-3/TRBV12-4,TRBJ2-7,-,TGTGCCAGCCTTGCTATCGGCTCCTACGAGCAGTACTTC,CASLAIGSYEQYF
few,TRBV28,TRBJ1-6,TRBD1,TGTGCCAGCAAACCACCGGGACAGGGGCATCCAACCCTCCACTTT,CASKPPGQGHPTLHF
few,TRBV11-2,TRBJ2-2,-,TGTGCCAGCAGCTCGCTCGGGACTTGGAACACCGGGGAGCTGTTTTTT,CASSSLGTWNTGELFF
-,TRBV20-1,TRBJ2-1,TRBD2,TGCAGTGCTAGAGATTTCGGGGGGAGATCCTACAATGAGCAGTTCTTC,CSARDFGGRSYNEQFF
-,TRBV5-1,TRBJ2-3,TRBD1,TGCGCCAGCAGCTTGGGCATGACCGGGACAGGGGGCGGTACAGATACGCAGTATTTT,CASSLGMTGTGGGTDTQYF
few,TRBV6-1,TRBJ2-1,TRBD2,TGTGCCAGCAGCAGGACTAGCGGGGGGGCTGGAGATGAGCAGTTCTTC,CASSRTSGGAGDEQFF
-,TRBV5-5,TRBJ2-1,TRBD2,TGTGCCAGCAGCCCTTTCGGTAGCGGGATCGATGAGCAGTTCTTC,CASSPFGSGIDEQFF
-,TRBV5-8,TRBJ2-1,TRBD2,TGTGCCAGCAGCTTGGGGCCGGGACTAGCATCTGGGCAGTTCTTC,CASSLGPGLASGQFF
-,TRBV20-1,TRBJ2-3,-,TGCAGTGCTGTGGGAGCAGATACGCAGTATTTT,CSAVGADTQYF
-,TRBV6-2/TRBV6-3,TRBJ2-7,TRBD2,TGTGCCAGCAGTCGAGGACTAGCGGGATTGTACGAGCAGTACTTC,CASSRGLAGLYEQYF
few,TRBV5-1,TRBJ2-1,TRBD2,TGCGCCAGCAGCGCGGGACTAGTGTACTACAATGAGCAGTTCTTC,CASSAGLVYYNEQFF
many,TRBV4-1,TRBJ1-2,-,TGCGCCAGCAGCCAAAGGGCCCAGGGCAACTATGGCTACACCTTC,CASSQRAQGNYGYTF
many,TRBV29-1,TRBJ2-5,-,TGCAGCGTTCCGATCCCGGGGGCAGAGACCCAGTACTTC,CSVPIPGAETQYF
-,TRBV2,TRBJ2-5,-,TGTGCCAGCAACCCGGGTCTGGGACATCAGTACTTC,CASNPGLGHQYF